A selection of T cell receptor beta chains follows, all from one sample in a study of blood T cell repertoires in COVID-19. TCRdb's copy holds only in-frame clones and misses some; the assay was immunoSEQ multiplex PCR. The sample contains about 380,000 clones, about 88% of which appear only once. Sequences were obtained from PBMCs or T cells enriched from blood (not recorded which). The receptor set was obtained from a woman aged 18-30 years who had recovered from COVID-19. CDR3s include the opening cysteine and the closing phenylalanine or tryptophan. The D gene is left open where the match is weak. Rows give clone size only sometimes, using once, few, many, or a class for an expanded clone.

d_call | j_call | v_call | clone_size | cdr3_length | cdr3_nt | cdr3_aa
TRBD1 | TRBJ1-4 | TRBV10-3 | . | 17 | TGTGCCATCAGTCGAAATGGGACACAGGGGAAGCGGGAAAAACTGTTTTTT | CAISRNGTQGKREKLFF
. | TRBJ1-2 | TRBV19 | . | 15 | TGTGCCAGTAGGAAGAGCGGGAGGTCGGACTATGGCTACACCTTC | CASRKSGRSDYGYTF
TRBD1 | TRBJ2-7 | TRBV19 | . | 14 | TGTGCCAGTAGTTGGGACAGTGCATCTTACGAGCAGTACTTC | CASSWDSASYEQYF
TRBD1 | TRBJ2-1 | TRBV7-3 | . | 18 | TGTGCCAGCAGCTTAGGCTACAGAGACAGGGGGGAGGACAATGAGCAGTTCTTC | CASSLGYRDRGEDNEQFF
. | TRBJ1-1 | TRBV6-5 | . | 13 | TGTGCCAGCAGATACAGGAGCAGCTTTGAAGCTTTCTTT | CASRYRSSFEAFF
. | TRBJ2-2 | TRBV27 | . | 16 | TGTGCCAGCAGTACGCTGCGGGCAACGGGGACCGGGGAGCTGTTTTTT | CASSTLRATGTGELFF
TRBD2 | TRBJ2-5 | TRBV6-2/TRBV6-3 | . | 15 | TGTGCCAGCAGTAGGGGAGGGCAAAAATCAGAGACCCAGTACTTC | CASSRGGQKSETQYF
TRBD1 | TRBJ1-1 | TRBV25-1 | . | 15 | TGTGCCAGCAGTGAGGACAGGGGTTGGGTCACTGAAGCTTTCTTT | CASSEDRGWVTEAFF
. | TRBJ1-1 | TRBV2 | . | 11 | TGTGCCAGCAGACCCGACACGGAAGCTTTCTTT | CASRPDTEAFF
. | TRBJ2-4 | TRBV4-3 | . | 16 | TGCGCCAGCAGCCAGGATCTGAGGTCGCTGAGGAACATTCAGTACTTC | CASSQDLRSLRNIQYF
. | TRBJ2-2 | TRBV5-4 | . | 12 | TGTGCCAGCAGCCTAACGGGCGGGGAGCTGTTTTTT | CASSLTGGELFF
. | TRBJ1-4 | TRBV4-2 | . | 17 | TGTGCCAGCAGCCCAACCACGGACAGAGCAACTAATGAAAAACTGTTTTTT | CASSPTTDRATNEKLFF
TRBD2 | TRBJ2-3 | TRBV7-6 | . | 17 | TGTGCCAGCAGCTTAAACCCATCCGGGGGGTTCACAGATACGCAGTATTTT | CASSLNPSGGFTDTQYF
. | TRBJ2-7 | TRBV7-2 | . | 14 | TGTGCCAGCAGCTTAGGGGGGGGCCTATACGAGCAGTACTTC | CASSLGGGLYEQYF
. | TRBJ1-1 | TRBV6-5 | . | 12 | TGTGCCAGCAGTTACCCGGACAGAGAAGCTTTCTTT | CASSYPDREAFF
TRBD2 | TRBJ2-7 | TRBV5-4 | . | 15 | TGTGCCAGCAGCCATCGACTAGCGGGGGACGGCTCGCAGTACTTC | CASSHRLAGDGSQYF
. | TRBJ2-7 | TRBV6-1 | once | 15 | TGTGCCAGCAGTGAAGAAGTACAGGACAGATACGAGCAGTACTTC | CASSEEVQDRYEQYF
. | TRBJ2-1 | TRBV27 | . | 18 | TGTGCCAGCAGTGCTACGCTTCGGGAAGCGCTCTCCTACAATGAGCAGTTCTTC | CASSATLREALSYNEQFF
TRBD1 | TRBJ1-1 | TRBV10-3 | . | 13 | TGTGCCATCAGCCCGGGACAGAAGCATGAAGCTTTCTTT | CAISPGQKHEAFF
. | TRBJ2-3 | TRBV30 | . | 13 | TGTGCCTGGCGACAGGCTAGCACAGATACGCAGTATTTT | CAWRQASTDTQYF
TRBD1 | TRBJ2-1 | TRBV4-1 | . | 15 | TGCGCCAGCAGCCCCGGGACAGGGACCTACAATGAGCAGTTCTTC | CASSPGTGTYNEQFF
. | TRBJ1-4 | TRBV5-8 | . | 15 | TGTGCCAGCCTACCGACCGGCCAGGGATTTGAAAAACTGTTTTTT | CASLPTGQGFEKLFF
. | TRBJ2-5 | TRBV5-1 | . | 13 | TGCGCCAGCAGCCTGGGGGCTCGTGAGACCCAGTACTTC | CASSLGARETQYF
. | TRBJ1-3 | TRBV2 | . | 13 | TGTGCCAGCACCCCGGACAGCGGAAACACCATATATTTT | CASTPDSGNTIYF
TRBD2 | TRBJ2-3 | TRBV5-1 | . | 19 | TGCGCCAGCAGCCCCCGGGCAGCGGGGGGGGATTTTAGCACAGATACGCAGTATTTT | CASSPRAAGGDFSTDTQYF
TRBD2 | TRBJ2-2 | TRBV6-4 | . | 15 | TGTGCCAGCAGTGTCGGACTAGACGGGGCCGGGGAGCTGTTTTTT | CASSVGLDGAGELFF
TRBD1 | TRBJ2-7 | TRBV15 | . | 13 | TGTGCCACCAGGGGGACAGGGGGCTACGAGCAGTACTTC | CATRGTGGYEQYF
. | TRBJ1-4 | TRBV5-1 | once | 14 | TGCGCCAGCAGCTTCGACTTAAGGAGTGAAAAACTGTTTTTT | CASSFDLRSEKLFF
TRBD2 | TRBJ2-7 | TRBV30 | once | 14 | TGTGCCTGGAGTACCGGGACTAGCAGCGACGAGCAGTACTTC | CAWSTGTSSDEQYF
TRBD1 | TRBJ1-2 | TRBV12-5 | few | 14 | TGTGCTAGTGGGGCGGGACAGTCCTACTATGGCTACACCTTC | CASGAGQSYYGYTF
. | TRBJ1-2 | TRBV13 | . | 13 | TGTGCCAGCAGCTTATTCGAGCTGCATGGCTACACCTTC | CASSLFELHGYTF
. | TRBJ1-6 | TRBV9 | . | 13 | TGTGCCAGCAGCGTTACAGTTGATTCACCCCTCCACTTT | CASSVTVDSPLHF
. | TRBJ1-1 | TRBV19 | . | 15 | TGTGCCAGTAGTTTCAGACAGGCTATTCTCACTGAAGCTTTCTTT | CASSFRQAILTEAFF
. | TRBJ1-4 | TRBV7-9 | . | 13 | TGTGCCAGCAGCTCGGGAAATAATGAAAAACTGTTTTTT | CASSSGNNEKLFF
. | TRBJ2-3 | TRBV2 | . | 15 | TGTGCCAGCAGTGAAGGTCACATCCGTCCCGATACGCAGTATTTT | CASSEGHIRPDTQYF
. | TRBJ2-3 | TRBV6-5 | . | 15 | TGTGCCAGCAGAACCGTGGCAGGATCCACAGATACGCAGTATTTT | CASRTVAGSTDTQYF
TRBD1 | TRBJ2-1 | TRBV3-1/TRBV3-2 | . | 15 | TGTGCCAGCAGCCAAGTAGGACAGGGGGCAGGGGAGCAGTTCTTC | CASSQVGQGAGEQFF
TRBD1 | TRBJ2-7 | TRBV25-1 | . | 13 | TGTGCCAGCCGGACAGGGGGCTCCTACGAGCAGTACTTC | CASRTGGSYEQYF
TRBD2 | TRBJ2-2 | TRBV7-9 | . | 19 | TGTGCCAGCAGCTTATATAGGCTAGCGGGCTCTGCGAACACCGGGGAGCTGTTTTTT | CASSLYRLAGSANTGELFF
TRBD2 | TRBJ2-3 | TRBV7-3 | . | 15 | TGTGCCAGCAGCCCGCGGGGGGGTGTCCCAGATACGCAGTATTTT | CASSPRGGVPDTQYF
TRBD1 | TRBJ1-3 | TRBV12-5 | . | 16 | TGTGCTAGTGGTTTCGGCTGGACAGGAGGTGGAAACACCATATATTTT | CASGFGWTGGGNTIYF
. | TRBJ2-7 | TRBV14 | . | 15 | TGTGCCAGCAGCTCCAGGGTTTTCGCGGGATACGAGCAGTACTTC | CASSSRVFAGYEQYF
TRBD2 | TRBJ2-3 | TRBV4-2 | medium-sized | 16 | TGTGCCAGCAGCCAAGGACTAGCGGGGGGGCCAGATACGCAGTATTTT | CASSQGLAGGPDTQYF
. | TRBJ1-2 | TRBV27 | . | 12 | TGTGCCAGCAGTTTATCAGGGGTCGGCTACACCTTC | CASSLSGVGYTF
. | TRBJ2-7 | TRBV12-5 | few | 13 | TGTGCTAGTGGTTTGTCTTTCAAGAACTTAAGATACTTC | CASGLSFKNLRYF
TRBD1 | TRBJ1-2 | TRBV25-1 | . | 16 | TGTGCCAGCAGTCAAGGACAGGGGGTTCTTGCAGAGGGCTACACCTTC | CASSQGQGVLAEGYTF
TRBD1 | TRBJ2-7 | TRBV12-3/TRBV12-4 | few | 13 | TGTGCCAGCAGTGAGGACAGGGAGGACGAGCAGTACTTC | CASSEDREDEQYF
. | TRBJ1-1 | TRBV28 | once | 14 | TGTGCCAGCACCAAACAGTTTATGAACACTGAAGCTTTCTTT | CASTKQFMNTEAFF
TRBD2 | TRBJ2-1 | TRBV11-2 | . | 16 | TGTGCCAGCAGCTTAGATATCCGGGGGGGCTCCGATGAGCAGTTCTTC | CASSLDIRGGSDEQFF
TRBD1 | TRBJ1-2 | TRBV7-8 | . | 15 | TGTGCCAGCAGCTTAGCTGACAGGGGGCTGGATGGCTACACCTTC | CASSLADRGLDGYTF
. | TRBJ1-1 | TRBV18 | . | 14 | TGTGCCAGCTCACTCCCGGGGGGTAACACTGAAGCTTTCTTT | CASSLPGGNTEAFF
TRBD1 | TRBJ2-5 | TRBV5-1 | . | 15 | TGCGCCAGCAGCTCAGACAGGGTTCGGAGCGAGACCCAGTACTTC | CASSSDRVRSETQYF
. | TRBJ1-3 | TRBV7-6 | . | 16 | TGTGCCAGCAGCTTAGTAGGGGAATCAACTGGAAACACCATATATTTT | CASSLVGESTGNTIYF
. | TRBJ1-6 | TRBV14 | . | 16 | TGTGCCAGCAGCCAAGGATGGCCTGTTGAGGGCTCACCCCTCCACTTT | CASSQGWPVEGSPLHF
TRBD1 | TRBJ2-7 | TRBV5-6 | few | 13 | TGTGCCAGCAGCAACCGGACAGGCTACGAGCAGTACTTC | CASSNRTGYEQYF